Each of the 20 T cell receptor beta chains below was sequenced from the same sample in a study of blood T cells in healthy people across ages. Then a second PCR, running about 6 to 12 cycles, was carried out with a sample-barcoded 5' primer and a J-beta primer mix. MiXCR, run by TCRdb on the 5' RACE reads, gives a single entry per CDR3 protein. The repertoire holds 950,000 to 1,200,000 distinct CDR3 sequences, with roughly two fifths as singletons. The sequenced material came from blood. Every receptor here comes from a man younger than 35 in good health.

The sample holds a few counts of this clonotype. The chain combines TRBV9 with TRBJ1-1, with 7 bases lining up with TRBD1. The germline gives CDR1 SGDLS, CDR2 YYNGEE. Germline trimming cut 3 bases from V and 12 bases from J; bases unmatched to any gene: 14. CDR3 length equals 14 residues. CDR3 amino acids: CASSANDRAGPSFF. The CDR3 coding sequence is TGTGCCAGCAGCGCAAACGACAGGGCGGGCCCGTCTTTCTTT. Based on the CDR3 plus reference TRBV9 and TRBJ1-1, the full variable domain is DSGVTQTPKHLITATGQRVTLRCSPRSGDLSVYWYQQSLDQGLQFLIQYYNGEERAKGNILERFSAQQFPDLHSELNLSSLELGDSALYFCASSANDRAGPSFFGQGTRLTVV.

Remarks on this clonotype: The junction and the germline gene differ at one end; a read error may be behind it. The chain is built from TRBV7-9 and TRBJ1-5; D not resolved. This CDR3 is 14 amino acids long. From germline, CDR1 is SEHNR and CDR2 FQNEAQ (reference sequence). In DNA form, the CDR3 reads TGTGCCAGCAGGCCGGTTGGCCTAAATCAGTCCCAGCATTTT. Its protein product is CASRPVGLNQSQHF.

Details on this clonotype: One end of the junction is discordant with germline, which a read error may explain. The chain joins TRBV4-2 to TRBJ2-3; 9 bases line up with TRBD1. The germline gives CDR1 LGHNA, CDR2 YNFKEQ. The CDR3 loop spans 17 amino acids. CDR3 in DNA: TGTGCCTGCAGCCAAGATCCACCGGGACAGGGACCAGATACGCAGTATTTT. This gives the protein CACSQDPPGQGPDTQYF.

The V and J genes are TRBV4-2 and TRBJ1-6, with D tentatively TRBD1 (6 bases). V was trimmed by 4 bases and J by 12 bases, leaving 22 bases between them. Per germline, CDR1 LGHNA and CDR2 YNFKEQ. The CDR3 is 16 residues long. The CDR3 DNA reads TGTGCCAGCAGCCTTCAAACTGGGACATTCTACCTACCCCTCCACTTT. This sequence encodes CASSLQTGTFYLPLHF.

There are a few counts of this clonotype. V gene TRBV11-2 combines with J gene TRBJ2-7; TRBD2 aligns across 8 bases. Germline lookup yields CDR1 SGHAT and CDR2 FQNNGV. The CDR3 runs 17 residues. The J segment lost 7 bases and the V segment lost 1 base, leaving 15 bases of the junction unmatched. The CDR3 nucleotides are TGTGCCAGCAGCTTAGGTTCTTGGACTAGCTTTTACAATGAGCAGTACTTC. Encoded protein: CASSLGSWTSFYNEQYF.

This clonotype came up a few times. The chain employs TRBV11-2 and TRBJ2-5, with D perhaps matching TRBD2 (5 bases). CDR3 size: 16 residues. Germline V gene data show CDR1 as SGHAT and CDR2 as FQNNGV. With 5 bases removed from V and 1 base from J, the gap between germline ends came to 17 bases. CDR3 region: CASSLHGGRGQETQYF. The CDR3 DNA follows: TGTGCCAGCAGCCTTCATGGAGGTCGGGGCCAAGAGACCCAGTACTTC.

The chain combines TRBV29-1 with TRBJ1-2; tentatively, D is TRBD1 (6 bases). V was trimmed by 7 bases and J by 4 bases, leaving 10 bases between them. Germline lookup yields CDR1 SQVTM and CDR2 ANQGSEA. The CDR3 is 11 residues long. The DNA for the CDR3 is TGCAGCGCTGTACAGGGCTATGGCTACACCTTC. This gives the protein CSAVQGYGYTF.

V usage is TRBV6-2 or TRBV6-3 and J usage is TRBJ2-3; TRBD2 matches at 8 bases. CDR1 MNHEY and CDR2 SVGEGT come from the germline V gene. The CDR3 runs to 17 residues. The ends lost 2 bases at V and 2 bases at J; junction bases unmatched: 9. The CDR3 region has the DNA TGTGCCAGCAGTTACGACCTAGCGGGTGTTGACACAGATACGCAGTATTTT. Translated: CASSYDLAGVDTDTQYF.

The chain carries TRBV30 and TRBJ2-6; weak D call: TRBD1 (5 bases). The germline gives CDR1 GTSNPN, CDR2 SVGIG (reference sequence). The CDR3 runs to 16 residues. Trimming stripped 3 bases from V and 0 bases from J, with 12 bases between. The CDR3 reads CAWRGKQDSGANVLTF. In nucleotides, the CDR3 is TGTGCCTGGAGGGGTAAACAGGACTCTGGGGCCAACGTCCTGACTTTC.

This clonotype was detected only a few times. The chain couples TRBV9 to TRBJ1-1; the D is unclear. CDR1 and CDR2 from the germline V gene are SGDLS and YYNGEE. The V gene lost 0 bases and the J gene lost 0 bases, with 9 bases spanning the gap. This CDR3 comprises 15 residues. Here the CDR3 reads CASSVDGSLNTEAFF. In DNA, the CDR3 is TGTGCCAGCAGCGTAGATGGCAGCCTGAACACTGAAGCTTTCTTT.

V usage is TRBV5-1 and J usage is TRBJ2-2; 8 nucleotides agree with TRBD1. The ends lost 4 bases at V and 7 bases at J; junction bases unmatched: 6. In germline, CDR1 is SGHRS, CDR2 YFSETQ. The length of the CDR3 is 14 residues. The CDR3, as DNA: TGCGCCAGCAGCCTGGACAGGGCAGACGGGGAGCTGTTTTTT. It yields the protein CASSLDRADGELFF.

The chain recombines TRBV4-2 with TRBJ2-7; 7 bases agree with TRBD1. Trimming at V came to 4 bases and at J to 1 base, leaving 10 bases not matched to a gene. There are 16 residues in the CDR3. The germline CDR1 and CDR2 sequences are LGHNA and YNFKEQ. The CDR3 bases are TGTGCCAGCAGCCCCAATACTGGGGACAGTTCCTACGAGCAGTACTTC. Amino acid sequence: CASSPNTGDSSYEQYF.

Concerning this clonotype itself: A much larger clone sits a single nucleotide away, making a read error possible. The rearrangement joins TRBV4-3 to TRBJ2-7; D not resolved. Germline values: CDR1 LGHNA, CDR2 YSLEER. Trimming cost V 1 base and J 5 bases, with 12 bases left between them. The CDR3 runs to 14 residues. The CDR3 spells CASSQGVASDEQYF. The CDR3 DNA is TGCGCCAGCAGCCAAGGGGTGGCATCCGACGAGCAGTACTTC.

The chain uses TRBV9 and TRBJ1-1, with TRBD1 matching 9 bases. The CDR3 has 14 amino acids. The germline V gene has CDR1 SGDLS and CDR2 YYNGEE. J gave up 8 bases and V 4 bases, and 9 bases lay outside the gene matches. Here the CDR3 DNA reads TGTGCCAGCAGCAGCTCCGGGACAGGGCGGGAAGCTTTCTTT. This sequence encodes CASSSSGTGREAFF. The full variable domain, rest sourced from reference TRBV9 and TRBJ1-1, is DSGVTQTPKHLITATGQRVTLRCSPRSGDLSVYWYQQSLDQGLQFLIQYYNGEERAKGNILERFSAQQFPDLHSELNLSSLELGDSALYFCASSSSGTGREAFFGQGTRLTVV.

This clonotype was counted a few times. The genes are TRBV9 and TRBJ1-1, with D perhaps TRBD1 (6 bases). Deletions cut 1 base from V and 1 base from J, with 14 bases between. CDR3 length equals 16 residues. The germline V gene encodes CDR1 SGDLS and CDR2 YYNGEE. The CDR3, as DNA: TGTGCCAGCAGCGTATTCCCGGCAGGGGCGAACACTGAAGCTTTCTTT. It specifies CASSVFPAGANTEAFF.

J is TRBJ2-5 and V is TRBV12-3 or TRBV12-4; no reliable D call. The CDR3 contains 15 residues. The germline V and J ends were trimmed by 5 bases and 5 bases, with 18 bases remaining between them. As DNA, the CDR3 is TGTGCCAGCAGTCGCTCGACATTGGGGTGGGAGACCCAGTACTTC. This sequence encodes CASSRSTLGWETQYF.

DNA of the CDR3: TGTGCCAGCAGCCACAACGAGCGGACGGATACGCAGTATTTT. Translated: CASSHNERTDTQYF. The chain has TRBV7-6 and TRBJ2-3, with a tentative D call TRBD2 (5 bases). Per germline, CDR1 SGHVS and CDR2 FNYEAQ. V dropped 5 bases and J dropped 6 bases, with 15 bases sitting between them. The CDR3 is made up of 14 amino acids.

V gene TRBV29-1 combines with J gene TRBJ1-2; D is unresolved. Per the germline V gene, CDR1 is SQVTM and CDR2 is ANQGSEA. The V and J ends lost 7 bases and 8 bases respectively, with 23 bases between them. This CDR3 contains 14 residues. The DNA for the CDR3 is TGCAGCGCGGACCTGGAAACAGTCGTACAGGGCTACACCTTC. It codes for CSADLETVVQGYTF.

The genes are TRBV20-1 and TRBJ2-7; perhaps D is TRBD1 or TRBD2 (6 bases each). The CDR3 is 14 amino acids. The V end was cut by 5 bases, the J end by 1 base, with 15 bases between. Germline CDR1 DFQATT, CDR2 SNEGSKA (reference sequence). The DNA for the CDR3 is TGCAGTGCTGGGATGGGGGGCGGTTCCTACGAGCAGTACTTC. Translating it yields CSAGMGGGSYEQYF.

This clonotype has more than one count but fewer than ten. The CDR3 DNA follows: TGTGCCATCAGTGAGTCGGGGCAGAACGAGCAGTACTTC. Its translation is CAISESGQNEQYF. This chain joins TRBV10-3 and TRBJ2-7; TRBD1 is a possible D gene (5 bases). The CDR3 runs 13 residues. CDR1 is ENHRY, CDR2 SYGVKD, per germline. Trimming stripped 0 bases from V and 5 bases from J, with 8 bases between.